A selection of T cell receptor beta chains follows, all from one sample in a study of shared clonotypes between healthy human individuals. The table came from immunoSEQ multiplex PCR; TCRdb's copy has only in-frame clones and leaves some out. The sample lists about 1 million clones, about 76% occurring once. The source material was memory CD4+ T cells sorted from blood. Every receptor here comes from a man younger than 35 in good health. Both conserved end residues are part of each CDR3. A D gene is named only where the DNA matches it firmly. A row's size may be missing; if present it is once, few, many or a size class.

NA	TRBV28	TRBJ1-6	once	TGTGCCAGCAGCGGACCCCGGGGGGGCCTAACCTATAATTCACCCCTCCACTTT	CASSGPRGGLTYNSPLHF
TRBD1	TRBV7-9	TRBJ2-3	NA	TGTGCCAGCAGCCCCGGACAGGGGGGCACAGATACGCAGTATTTT	CASSPGQGGTDTQYF
NA	TRBV5-1	TRBJ2-1	NA	TGCGCCAGCAGCGGGGACGGCTCCTACAATGAGCAGTTCTTC	CASSGDGSYNEQFF
NA	TRBV2	TRBJ1-2	NA	TGTGCCAGCAGTGAGATGAATACGGAACGTACCTTAAACCGTTACTATGGCTACACCTTC	CASSEMNTERTLNRYYGYTF
NA	TRBV5-1	TRBJ2-3	NA	TGCGCCAGCAGCTCGGGACAAAAGGCAGATACGCAGTATTTT	CASSSGQKADTQYF
NA	TRBV9	TRBJ2-5	NA	TGTGCCAGCAGCGTAGGAGGTCCGGGACGGGTCGAGACCCAGTACTTC	CASSVGGPGRVETQYF
NA	TRBV5-1	TRBJ2-3	NA	TGCGCCAGCAGCTTGGAAGCAGGGGGGGCAGATACGCAGTATTTT	CASSLEAGGADTQYF
NA	TRBV9	TRBJ1-4	few	TGTGCCAGCAGCGGTTCGAGGACAACTAATGAAAAACTGTTTTTT	CASSGSRTTNEKLFF
NA	TRBV27	TRBJ2-1	NA	TGTGCCAGCAGTAGGCAAGGGGGGGGTAACTACAATGAGCAGTTCTTC	CASSRQGGGNYNEQFF
NA	TRBV6-5	TRBJ2-2	NA	TGTGCCAGTCCCCCACGTGGACCTAACACCGGGGAGCTGTTTTTT	CASPPRGPNTGELFF
TRBD1	TRBV19	TRBJ1-6	NA	TGTGCCAGTAGTACTATCTTCCCGGGACAGGGAAGCTCCTATAATTCACCCCTCCACTTT	CASSTIFPGQGSSYNSPLHF
TRBD2	TRBV29-1	TRBJ2-7	NA	TGCAGCGTTGAAGGGACTAGCGGGAGCTCCTACGAGCAGTACTTC	CSVEGTSGSSYEQYF
NA	TRBV7-2	TRBJ2-1	NA	TGTGCCAGCAGCTTCCCCGGGGTCCATGAGCAGTTCTTC	CASSFPGVHEQFF
NA	TRBV6-6	TRBJ1-1	NA	TGTGCCAGCAGTCTTCCCGAGGGTGTCGCTGAAGCTTTCTTT	CASSLPEGVAEAFF
TRBD1	TRBV19	TRBJ1-6	NA	TGTGCCAGTAGTACCACAGGGGCGGAAAATTCACCCCTCCACTTT	CASSTTGAENSPLHF
TRBD1	TRBV18	TRBJ1-5	NA	TGTGCCAGCTCACTCGGGACAGAGGCTTCGACCCAGCATTTT	CASSLGTEASTQHF
NA	TRBV6-1	TRBJ1-2	NA	TGTGCCAGCAGGGACCTGACAGGCCCTATGGGCTACACCTTC	CASRDLTGPMGYTF
TRBD1	TRBV11-1	TRBJ1-6	NA	TGTGCCAGCAGCCGGGACAGCCTCTCACCCCTCCACTTT	CASSRDSLSPLHF
TRBD2	TRBV28	TRBJ2-7	many	TGTGCCAGCAGTCGACCCTCTAGCGGGAGACCTCACGAGCAGTACTTC	CASSRPSSGRPHEQYF
TRBD1	TRBV7-2	TRBJ2-7	NA	TGTGCCAGCAGCTCCGAACCAGGGACAGGGGTCAACGAGCAGTACTTC	CASSSEPGTGVNEQYF
TRBD2	TRBV18	TRBJ2-5	NA	TGTGCCAGCTCACCTTTGCAGCTAGCGGGGTACCAAGAGACCCAGTACTTC	CASSPLQLAGYQETQYF
TRBD2	TRBV15	TRBJ2-3	NA	TGTGCCACCAGCAAAGGAGGCGGGAGTTTAGCAGATACGCAGTATTTT	CATSKGGGSLADTQYF
NA	TRBV2	TRBJ2-5	NA	TGTGCCAGCAGTGAAGCGCTTCCACCGCAAGAGACCCAGTACTTC	CASSEALPPQETQYF
NA	TRBV29-1	TRBJ1-2	NA	TGCAGCGCTGGGGGAGAAATATATGGCTACACCTTC	CSAGGEIYGYTF
TRBD2	TRBV5-1	TRBJ2-5	NA	TGCGCCAGCAGCTCTGGACTAGCGGGGGAGGTCCAGTACTTC	CASSSGLAGEVQYF